Following are 17 T cell receptor beta chains from one sample sequenced in a study of blood T cell repertoires in COVID-19. Clones were sequenced by immunoSEQ multiplex PCR, and TCRdb holds only the in-frame ones, with some missing. The sample holds 120,000 to 150,000 clones, approximately 87% seen once. Material for sequencing was peripheral blood. Receptor source: a man older than 75 with acute or convalescent COVID-19.

In regard to this clone: The same CDR3 can be traced to other DNA sequences in this sample. This chain uses TRBV18 with TRBJ2-7; 8 nucleotides match TRBD1. This CDR3 has 14 amino acids. Germline V gene sequence: CDR1 KGHSH, CDR2 LQKENI. J gave up 3 bases and V 1 base, and 2 bases lay outside the gene matches. The CDR3 DNA reads TGTGCCAGCTCACCACAAGGACAGGGCTACGAGCAGTACTTC. This sequence encodes CASSPQGQGYEQYF.

The chain couples TRBV5-1 to TRBJ2-1; 8 nucleotides align to TRBD1. The CDR3 extends over 15 amino acids. V lost 1 base, J lost 8 bases, and 8 bases stayed unmatched. Germline lookup yields CDR1 SGHRS and CDR2 YFSETQ. The CDR3 spells CASSLPGQGGDEQFF. The CDR3 bases are TGCGCCAGCAGCTTGCCCGGACAGGGAGGCGATGAGCAGTTCTTC.

The chain links TRBV5-4 to TRBJ1-2; D remains unclear. The V end lost 0 bases, the J end lost 4 bases, and 10 bases lay between the germline ends. CDR1 is SGHNT, CDR2 YYREEE, per germline (reference sequence). This CDR3 region has 14 residues. This CDR3 reads CASSLETEVYGYTF. CDR3 DNA: TGTGCCAGCAGCTTGGAGACGGAGGTCTATGGCTACACCTTC.

The chain employs TRBV5-1 and TRBJ2-5, with a tentative D call TRBD2 (6 bases). V lost 0 bases, J lost 2 bases, and 11 bases lay in between. The CDR3 extends over 15 amino acids. Germline CDR1 is SGHRS and CDR2 is YFSETQ. CDR3 bases: TGCGCCAGCAGCTTGGATGGGGGGTCTCAAGAGACCCAGTACTTC. Encoded protein: CASSLDGGSQETQYF.

The chain carries TRBV18 and TRBJ2-1, with a weak D call TRBD1 (6 bases). CDR3 length equals 18 residues. The V end was cut by 3 bases, the J end by 4 bases, with 22 bases between. The V gene's germline CDR1 is KGHSH and CDR2 LQKENI. The CDR3 DNA sequence: TGTGCCAGCTCACCTCCCTCAGGGGCTGCGTCACTTTACAATGAGCAGTTCTTC. Residues: CASSPPSGAASLYNEQFF. Together with reference TRBV18 and TRBJ2-1, the CDR3 gives the full variable domain: NAGVMQNPRHLVRRRGQEARLRCSPMKGHSHVYWYRQLPEEGLKFMVYLQKENIIDESGMPKERFSAEFPKEGPSILRIQQVVRGDSAAYFCASSPPSGAASLYNEQFFGPGTRLTVL.

Written as DNA, the CDR3 is TGTGCCAGCAGCAAAGGTGGGGACAGAGGAGCTTTCTTT. Amino acid sequence: CASSKGGDRGAFF. V gene TRBV21-1 combines with J gene TRBJ1-1; TRBD1 reflects the table's D call only, with no check against the DNA. TRBV21-1 has pseudogene status. The CDR3 sequence is 13 residues long.

The chain recombines TRBV10-3 with TRBJ2-3; tentative D call: TRBD2 (6 bases). V lost 0 bases to trimming and J lost 6 bases, with 13 bases between them. There are 15 residues in the CDR3. The germline V gene has CDR1 ENHRY and CDR2 SYGVKD. The CDR3 nucleotides are TGTGCCATCAGTGAGTCCGGGGGAGTTCCTGATACGCAGTATTTT. Translated, it gives CAISESGGVPDTQYF.

This sequence joins TRBV2 and TRBJ2-5; 11 bases match TRBD2. Losses at the gene ends were 6 bases for V and 5 bases for J; bases not matched to a gene: 14. Germline CDR1 is SNHLY and CDR2 is FYNNEI. CDR3 length: 17 amino acids. In DNA form, the CDR3 reads TGTGCCAGCAGCCCAACTAGCGGGAGACGAGGGGGGGAGACCCAGTACTTC. Amino acids: CASSPTSGRRGGETQYF.

This chain links TRBV9 with TRBJ2-7, with 7 bases lining up with TRBD2. Trimming cost V 0 bases and J 7 bases; bases outside gene matches: 4. This CDR3 is built from 13 residues. Germline loops: CDR1 SGDLS, CDR2 YYNGEE. CDR3 nucleotides: TGTGCCAGCAGCGTAGGGCTAGCGGCGGAGCAGTACTTC. This gives the protein CASSVGLAAEQYF.

The J gene is TRBJ1-2, the V gene TRBV3-1 (or the pseudogene TRBV3-2), with 8 bases aligning to TRBD1. With 1 base clipped from V and 3 bases from J, the junction kept 10 bases outside the gene matches. The germline V gene encodes CDR1 LGHDT and CDR2 YNNKEL (reference sequence). This CDR3 has 17 residues. Here the CDR3 reads CASSQVRTGQGDYGYTF. In DNA form, the CDR3 reads TGTGCCAGCAGCCAAGTCCGGACAGGGCAGGGCGACTATGGCTACACCTTC.

The J gene is TRBJ2-7, the V gene TRBV7-2; TRBD1 agrees at 8 bases. The V gene's germline CDR1 is SGHTA and CDR2 FQGNSA. The trim removed 0 bases at V and 3 bases at J, leaving 1 base unmatched. The length of the CDR3 is 14 residues. CDR3 sequence: CASSLAGTGYEQYF. CDR3 sequence (DNA): TGTGCCAGCAGCTTAGCCGGGACAGGCTACGAGCAGTACTTC.

As DNA, the CDR3 is TGTGCCATCAGTGACGGGACACCCGGAGCTTCACCCCTCCACTTT. This sequence encodes CAISDGTPGASPLHF. The chain uses TRBV10-3 and TRBJ1-6; D possibly corresponds to TRBD1 (6 bases). This CDR3 has 15 amino acids. Germline lookup yields CDR1 ENHRY and CDR2 SYGVKD. Trimming removed 3 bases at V and 9 bases at J, with 15 bases between.

This chain joins TRBV7-8 and TRBJ1-2, with TRBD1 as a possible D gene (5 bases). Trimming took off 5 bases at V and 7 bases at J, with 14 bases between the two ends. Germline CDR1 is SGHVS and CDR2 is FQNEAQ. The CDR3 is 13 amino acids. As DNA, the CDR3 is TGTGCCAGCAGCGCACTCAGACAGCGTGGCTACACCTTC. It specifies CASSALRQRGYTF. Together with reference TRBV7-8 and TRBJ1-2, the CDR3 gives the full variable domain: GAGVSQSPRYKVAKRGQDVALRCDPISGHVSLFWYQQALGQGPEFLTYFQNEAQLDKSGLPSDRFFAERPEGSVSTLKIQRTQQEDSAVYLCASSALRQRGYTFGSGTRLTVV.

The CDR3 bases are TGTGCCAGCAGTTACTCAACAGGGGTCGAGACCCAGTACTTC. Protein: CASSYSTGVETQYF. The chain has TRBV6-5 and TRBJ2-5; TRBD1 matches 7 bases. Germline V gives CDR1 MNHEY, CDR2 SVGAGI. V shed 0 bases and J 5 bases; nucleotides not matched to a gene: 3. This CDR3 is built from 14 residues.

The genes are TRBV5-1 and TRBJ1-3, with D possibly TRBD1 on 5 matching bases. V gave up 2 bases and J gave up 0 bases, with 15 bases separating them. Germline lookup yields CDR1 SGHRS and CDR2 YFSETQ. The CDR3 covers 17 residues. The CDR3 loop reads CASSFDSQGHSGNTIYF. The CDR3 DNA is TGCGCCAGCAGCTTCGATTCTCAGGGCCACTCTGGAAACACCATATATTTT.

The chain couples TRBV5-4 to TRBJ1-3; 11 positions match TRBD1. V dropped 4 bases and J dropped 8; count of bases not matched to a gene: 5. Germline V gene data show CDR1 as SGHNT and CDR2 as YYREEE (reference sequence). This CDR3 has 14 residues. The DNA of the CDR3 is TGTGCCAGCAGCCCCGGACAGGGGGCGGACACCATATATTTT. Protein: CASSPGQGADTIYF.

The chain recombines TRBV30 with TRBJ1-1; 10 bases agree with TRBD1. V lost 2 bases to trimming and J lost 6 bases; unmatched junction nucleotides: 6. Germline loops: CDR1 GTSNPN, CDR2 SVGIG (reference sequence). The CDR3 sequence is 14 residues long. The CDR3 is CAWSTGQGKPEAFF. The CDR3 DNA reads TGTGCCTGGAGTACGGGACAGGGGAAACCTGAAGCTTTCTTT.